The clone carrying this TCR beta chain has just a few counts. Its specificity is unknown. This CDR3 is 18 amino acids long. Trimming took 5 bases from V and 2 from J; bases not matched to a gene: 12. The germline V gene has CDR1 SGHVS and CDR2 FQNEAQ. From the 5' RACE reads, TCRdb called clonotypes with MiXCR, one entry per CDR3 protein. Among more than 650,000 distinct CDR3 sequences listed, over 5% were seen once. The data stem from a study of identical twins. Overall study results and limits: Because invariant MAIT and iNKT cells could be present, zero-insertion analyses could be partly confounded. Out-of-frame alpha sequences shared by twins showed excess low generation probability.

This TCR was recovered from a man aged 18 to 35 in good health. The sequenced material came from naive T cells sorted from blood. V gene TRBV7-8 combines with J gene TRBJ2-2; 9 positions match TRBD2. CDR3 sequence (DNA): TGTGCCAGCAGCGAGAGACTAGCGGCTAACTTAAACACCGGGGAGCTGTTTTTT. As protein: CASSERLAANLNTGELFF.